This T cell receptor beta chain was recorded in a study of blood T cell repertoires in COVID-19 (dated by TCRdb to between 2020 and 2021). General notes on the study: Samples covering the acute and convalescent phases of COVID-19 were provided by collaborators in the United States, Italy and Spain. The prospective study material was composed of cDNA or gDNA derived from T cells, B-cell-depleted T cells, or PBMCs. The dataset comprised deeply sampled blood TCRbeta repertoires from subjects exposed to, actively infected with, or recovered from COVID-19. The repertoires were released in a freely available public database intended as a resource for research on the immune response to SARS-CoV-2. The samples were drawn from the first 160 participants of the ongoing ImmuneRACE study and from 1,254 subjects provided by 6 global collaborators. Nearly every sample came with metadata listing a de-identified subject ID, COVID-19 status, age in years and sex. Where HLA class I and class II types were available, the types were taken from metadata supplied by the sample provider, not from assay-based typing.

To note about this clone: The target of this receptor is not known. The input lacks base qualities; no much larger clone sits a single base away.

Whole blood was collected in K2EDTA tubes by collaborating institutions according to the institutions' own protocols. For TCRbeta analysis, collaborator samples were shipped as frozen whole blood, as isolated PBMCs, or as DNA extracted from either sample type. Between the V and J ends, shortened by 3 bases and 2 bases respectively, the junction contains 6 bases. The germline V gene supplies CDR1 MGHRA and CDR2 YSYEKL. The CDR3 runs 13 residues from the cysteine to the phenylalanine. Just the 39-base CDR3 DNA is kept, in frame starting at base 1. TCRbeta CDR3 regions were amplified from genomic DNA by means of the immunoSEQ Assay, a bias-controlled multiplex PCR. Processing in the source paper ran as follows. Nucleated cell counts per sample were estimated from amplification of reference gene primers within the assay. Sequence reads were collapsed and filtered to measure the absolute abundance of every unique TCRbeta CDR3 rearrangement. For each sample, productive Simpson clonality was calculated as the square root of Simpson's diversity index over productive rearrangements. In TCRdb, the immuneACCESS table is reduced to in-frame sequences with V and J assigned. These tables do not hold every clone; where another copy was compared, an unresolved V gene accounts for under half, and the others remain unexplained. Clone size and the V and J calls come from that table; the DNA yielded D and trimming. The sample records about 360,000 clones, approximately 86% of which are singletons. The ten largest clones take up around 3% of the sample.

What the research found in general, with its limitations: The quantity of clinical and demographic metadata differed by source and by participant and was supplied without curation.

Input material: peripheral blood. This receptor was obtained from a human donor in a cohort sampled during active COVID-19. The sequence links TRBV4-1 to TRBJ2-3; the D segment cannot be called with confidence. Here the CDR3 is given as CASSHKATDTQYF. The DNA reads as follows: TGCGCCAGCAGCCATAAAGCCACAGATACGCAGTATTTT.